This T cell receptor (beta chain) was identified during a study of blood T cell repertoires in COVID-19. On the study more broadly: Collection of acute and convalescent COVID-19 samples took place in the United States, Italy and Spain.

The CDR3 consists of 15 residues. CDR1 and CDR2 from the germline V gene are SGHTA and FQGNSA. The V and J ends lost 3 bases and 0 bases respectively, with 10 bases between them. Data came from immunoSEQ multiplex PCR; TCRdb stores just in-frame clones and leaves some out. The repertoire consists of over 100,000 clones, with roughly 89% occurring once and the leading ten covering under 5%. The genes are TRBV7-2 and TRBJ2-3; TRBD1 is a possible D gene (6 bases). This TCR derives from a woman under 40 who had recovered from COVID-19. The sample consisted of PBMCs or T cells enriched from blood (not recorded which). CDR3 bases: TGTGCCAGCAGCTTCAGGGGAACTAGCACAGATACGCAGTATTTT. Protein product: CASSFRGTSTDTQYF. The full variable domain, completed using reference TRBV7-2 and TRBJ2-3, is GAGVSQSPSNKVTEKGKDVELRCDPISGHTALYWYRQSLGQGLEFLIYFQGNSAPDKSGLPSDRFSAERTGGSVSTLTIQRTQQEDSAVYLCASSFRGTSTDTQYFGPGTRLTVL.